This TCR beta chain was documented in a study of spatial heterogeneity in lung cancer. In the study overall: TCR and UMI combinations that were unique each appeared, on average, more than ten times in raw reads.

Per germline, CDR1 DFQATT and CDR2 SNEGSKA (reference sequence). The V end lost 5 bases, the J end lost 2 bases, and 18 bases lay between the germline ends. CDR3 size: 15 residues. By its share, this clonotype is medium-sized. The presence of a unique molecular identifier marked each TCR cDNA molecule. TCRdb redid the calling of the 5' RACE reads with MiXCR, one entry per CDR3 protein. This table holds 1,500 to 2,000 distinct CDR3 sequences, around 13% found once. Time point here: sample taken at primary tumor resection. Whole RNA from tumor, nontumor lung or frozen PBMC was sequenced unsorted. The TCR sequence derives from a male donor with early-stage non-small cell lung cancer. Here the sequenced sample was normal lung tissue next to the tumor, taken at surgery. The gene calls are TRBV20-1 and TRBJ2-5; maybe TRBD1 (6 bases). CDR3 residues: CSASPGTGQQETQYF. DNA of the CDR3: TGCAGTGCTTCTCCGGGCACAGGGCAACAAGAGACCCAGTACTTC.